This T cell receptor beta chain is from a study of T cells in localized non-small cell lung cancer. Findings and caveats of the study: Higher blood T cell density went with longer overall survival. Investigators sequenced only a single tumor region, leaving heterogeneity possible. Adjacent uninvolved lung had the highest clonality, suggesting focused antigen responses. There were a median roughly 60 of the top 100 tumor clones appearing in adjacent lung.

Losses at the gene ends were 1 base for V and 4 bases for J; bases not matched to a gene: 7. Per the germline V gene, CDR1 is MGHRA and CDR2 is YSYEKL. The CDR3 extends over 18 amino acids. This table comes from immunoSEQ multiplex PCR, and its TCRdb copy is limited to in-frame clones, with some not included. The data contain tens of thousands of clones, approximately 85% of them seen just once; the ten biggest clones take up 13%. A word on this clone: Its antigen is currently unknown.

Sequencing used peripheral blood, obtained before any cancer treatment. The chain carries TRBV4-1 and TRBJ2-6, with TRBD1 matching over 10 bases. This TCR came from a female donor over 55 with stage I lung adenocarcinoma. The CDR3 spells CASSQGRQGAVGANVLTF. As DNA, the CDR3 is TGCGCCAGCAGCCAAGGACGACAGGGGGCGGTAGGGGCCAACGTCCTGACTTTC.